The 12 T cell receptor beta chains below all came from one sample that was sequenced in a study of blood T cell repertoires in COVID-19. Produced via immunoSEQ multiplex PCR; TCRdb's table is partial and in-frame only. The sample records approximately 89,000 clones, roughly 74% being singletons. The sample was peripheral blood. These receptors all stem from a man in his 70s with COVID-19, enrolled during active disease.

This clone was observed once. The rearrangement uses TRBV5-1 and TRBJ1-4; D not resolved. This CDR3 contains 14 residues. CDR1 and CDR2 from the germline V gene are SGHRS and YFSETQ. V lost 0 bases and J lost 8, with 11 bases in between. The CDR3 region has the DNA TGCGCCAGCAGCTTGGCCGGGTATGAAGAAAAACTGTTTTTT. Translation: CASSLAGYEEKLFF.

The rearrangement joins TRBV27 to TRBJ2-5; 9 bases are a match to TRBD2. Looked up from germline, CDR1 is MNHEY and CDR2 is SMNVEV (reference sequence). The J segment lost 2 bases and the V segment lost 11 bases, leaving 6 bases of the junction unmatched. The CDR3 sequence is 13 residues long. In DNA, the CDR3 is TGTGCCGTACGACTAGCGGATCAAGAGACCCAGTACTTC. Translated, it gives CAVRLADQETQYF.

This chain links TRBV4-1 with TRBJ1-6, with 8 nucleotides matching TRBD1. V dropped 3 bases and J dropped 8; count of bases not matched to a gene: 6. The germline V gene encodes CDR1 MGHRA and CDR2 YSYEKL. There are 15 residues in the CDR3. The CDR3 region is CASSHSRGRDSPLHF. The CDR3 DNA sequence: TGCGCCAGCAGCCATTCCAGGGGGCGTGATTCACCCCTCCACTTT.

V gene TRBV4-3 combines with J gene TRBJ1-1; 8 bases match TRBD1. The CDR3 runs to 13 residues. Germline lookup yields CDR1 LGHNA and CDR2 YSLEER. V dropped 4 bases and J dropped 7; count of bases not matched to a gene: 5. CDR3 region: CASSRSGGGEAFF. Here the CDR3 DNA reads TGCGCCAGCAGCCGATCAGGGGGCGGTGAAGCTTTCTTT.

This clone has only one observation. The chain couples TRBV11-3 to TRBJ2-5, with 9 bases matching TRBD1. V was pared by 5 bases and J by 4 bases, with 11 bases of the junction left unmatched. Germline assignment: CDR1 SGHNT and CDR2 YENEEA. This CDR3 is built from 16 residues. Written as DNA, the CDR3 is TGTGCCAGCAGCCTTCGGGGGACAGGGTCGGTAGAGACCCAGTACTTC. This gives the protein CASSLRGTGSVETQYF.

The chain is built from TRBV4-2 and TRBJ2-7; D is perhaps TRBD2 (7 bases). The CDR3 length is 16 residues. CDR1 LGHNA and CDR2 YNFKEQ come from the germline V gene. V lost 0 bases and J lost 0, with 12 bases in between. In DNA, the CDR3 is TGTGCCAGCAGCCAAGATCGGGGGGCTAGCTCCTACGAGCAGTACTTC. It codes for CASSQDRGASSYEQYF.

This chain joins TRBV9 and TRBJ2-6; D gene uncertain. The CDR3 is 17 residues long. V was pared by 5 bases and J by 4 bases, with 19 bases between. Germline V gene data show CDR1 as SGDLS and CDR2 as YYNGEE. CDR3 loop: CASRGDKVTVGANVLTF. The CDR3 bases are TGTGCCAGCAGAGGCGACAAGGTTACCGTCGGGGCCAACGTCCTGACTTTC.

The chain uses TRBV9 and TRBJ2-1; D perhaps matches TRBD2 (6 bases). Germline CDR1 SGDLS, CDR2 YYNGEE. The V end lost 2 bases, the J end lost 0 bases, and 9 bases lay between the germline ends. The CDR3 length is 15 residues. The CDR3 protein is CASSVSGSSYNEQFF. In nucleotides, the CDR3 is TGTGCCAGCAGCGTTAGCGGAAGCTCCTACAATGAGCAGTTCTTC.

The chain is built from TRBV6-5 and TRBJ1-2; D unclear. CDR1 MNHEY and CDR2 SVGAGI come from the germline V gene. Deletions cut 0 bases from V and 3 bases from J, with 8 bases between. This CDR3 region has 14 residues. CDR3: CASSYSSQYYGYTF. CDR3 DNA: TGTGCCAGCAGTTACTCATCCCAGTACTATGGCTACACCTTC.

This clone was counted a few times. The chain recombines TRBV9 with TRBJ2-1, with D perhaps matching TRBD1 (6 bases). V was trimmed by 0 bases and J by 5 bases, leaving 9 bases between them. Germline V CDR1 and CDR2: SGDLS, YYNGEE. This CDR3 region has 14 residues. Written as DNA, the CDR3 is TGTGCCAGCAGCGTAGCCTGGGACAACAATGAGCAGTTCTTC. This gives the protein CASSVAWDNNEQFF.

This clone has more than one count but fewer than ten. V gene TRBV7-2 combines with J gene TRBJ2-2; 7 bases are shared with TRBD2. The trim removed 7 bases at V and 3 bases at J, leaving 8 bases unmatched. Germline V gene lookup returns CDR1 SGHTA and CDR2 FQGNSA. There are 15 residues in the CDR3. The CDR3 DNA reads TGTGCCAGCAACACCGGGACTACTCACACCGGGGAGCTGTTTTTT. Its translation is CASNTGTTHTGELFF.

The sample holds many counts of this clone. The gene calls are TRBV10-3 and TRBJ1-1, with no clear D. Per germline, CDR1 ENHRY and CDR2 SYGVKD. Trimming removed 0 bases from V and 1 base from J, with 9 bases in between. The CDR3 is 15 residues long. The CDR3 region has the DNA TGTGCCATCAGTGAGTCGCATCAGGAGAACACTGAAGCTTTCTTT. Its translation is CAISESHQENTEAFF.